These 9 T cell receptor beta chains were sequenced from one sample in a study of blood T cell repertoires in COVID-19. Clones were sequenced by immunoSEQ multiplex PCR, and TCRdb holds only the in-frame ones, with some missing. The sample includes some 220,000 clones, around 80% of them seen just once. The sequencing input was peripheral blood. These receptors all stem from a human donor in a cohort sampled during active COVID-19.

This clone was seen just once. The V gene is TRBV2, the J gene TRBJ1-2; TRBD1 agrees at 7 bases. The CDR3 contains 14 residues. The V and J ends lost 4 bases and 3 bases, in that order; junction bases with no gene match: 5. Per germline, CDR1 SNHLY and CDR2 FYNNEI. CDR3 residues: CASSVKGADYGYTF. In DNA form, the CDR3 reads TGTGCCAGCAGTGTGAAGGGGGCTGACTATGGCTACACCTTC. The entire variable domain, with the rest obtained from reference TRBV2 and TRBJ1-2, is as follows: EPEVTQTPSHQVTQMGQEVILRCVPISNHLYFYWYRQILGQKVEFLVSFYNNEISEKSEIFDDQFSVERPDGSNFTLKIRSTKLEDSAMYFCASSVKGADYGYTFGSGTRLTVV.

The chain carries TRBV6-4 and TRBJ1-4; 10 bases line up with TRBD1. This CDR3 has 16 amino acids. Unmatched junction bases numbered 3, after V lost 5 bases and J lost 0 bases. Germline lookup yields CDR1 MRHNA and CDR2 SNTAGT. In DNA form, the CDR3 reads TGTGCCAGCAGTCCCGGGACAGGGGCAACTAATGAAAAACTGTTTTTT. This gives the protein CASSPGTGATNEKLFF.

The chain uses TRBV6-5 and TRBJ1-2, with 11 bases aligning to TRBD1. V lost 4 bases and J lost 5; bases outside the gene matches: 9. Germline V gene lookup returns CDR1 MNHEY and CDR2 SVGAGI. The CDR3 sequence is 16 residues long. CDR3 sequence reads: CASSSNPGQGVYGYTF. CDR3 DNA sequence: TGTGCCAGCAGTTCTAACCCGGGACAGGGGGTTTATGGCTACACCTTC.

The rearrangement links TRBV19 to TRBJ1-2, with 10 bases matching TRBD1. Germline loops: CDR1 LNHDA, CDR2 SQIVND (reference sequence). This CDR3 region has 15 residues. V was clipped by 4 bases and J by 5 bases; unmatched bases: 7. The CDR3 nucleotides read TGTGCCAGTAGTACCAAGACAGGGGGCAATTATGGCTACACCTTC. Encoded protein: CASSTKTGGNYGYTF.

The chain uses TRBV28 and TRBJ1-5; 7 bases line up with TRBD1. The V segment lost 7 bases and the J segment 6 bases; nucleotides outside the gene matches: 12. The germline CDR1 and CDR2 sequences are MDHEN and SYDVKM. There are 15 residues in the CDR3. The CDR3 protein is CASKGQVGGIQPQHF. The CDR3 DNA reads TGTGCCAGCAAGGGACAAGTAGGGGGCATTCAGCCCCAGCATTTT. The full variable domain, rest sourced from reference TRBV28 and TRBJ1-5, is DVKVTQSSRYLVKRTGEKVFLECVQDMDHENMFWYRQDPGLGLRLIYFSYDVKMKEKGDIPEGYSVSREKKERFSLILESASTNQTSMYLCASKGQVGGIQPQHFGDGTRLSIL.

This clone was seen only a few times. The CDR3: CASSHPQGSYNEQFF. Written as DNA, the CDR3 is TGTGCCAGCTCACACCCTCAGGGATCCTACAATGAGCAGTTCTTC. The chain links TRBV18 to TRBJ2-1; D might be TRBD1 (5 bases). Germline CDR1 and CDR2: KGHSH and LQKENI. V was shortened by 4 bases and J by 1 base, with 11 bases between the two germline ends. The CDR3 consists of 15 residues.

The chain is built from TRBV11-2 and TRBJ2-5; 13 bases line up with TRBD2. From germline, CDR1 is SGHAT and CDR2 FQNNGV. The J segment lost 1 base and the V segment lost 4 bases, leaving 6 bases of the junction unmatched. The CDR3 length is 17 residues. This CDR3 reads CASSYGLAGVPQETQYF. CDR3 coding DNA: TGTGCCAGCAGCTACGGACTAGCGGGGGTTCCCCAAGAGACCCAGTACTTC. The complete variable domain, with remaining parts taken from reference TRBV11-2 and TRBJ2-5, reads EAGVAQSPRYKIIEKRQSVAFWCNPISGHATLYWYQQILGQGPKLLIQFQNNGVVDDSQLPKDRFSAERLKGVDSTLKIQPAKLEDSAVYLCASSYGLAGVPQETQYFGPGTRLLVL.

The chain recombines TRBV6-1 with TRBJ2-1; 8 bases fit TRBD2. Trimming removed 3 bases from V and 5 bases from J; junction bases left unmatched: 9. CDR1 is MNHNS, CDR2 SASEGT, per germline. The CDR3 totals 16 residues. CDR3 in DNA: TGTGCCAGCAGTGAGCCCAGCGGGAGTTCCCACAATGAGCAGTTCTTC. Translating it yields CASSEPSGSSHNEQFF.

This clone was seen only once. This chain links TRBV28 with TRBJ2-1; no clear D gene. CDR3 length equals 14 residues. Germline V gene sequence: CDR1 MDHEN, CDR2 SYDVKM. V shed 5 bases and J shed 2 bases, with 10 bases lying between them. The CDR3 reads CASSTRSPYNEQFF. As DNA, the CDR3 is TGTGCCAGCAGTACGCGATCCCCCTACAATGAGCAGTTCTTC.